Listed here is a single T cell receptor (beta chain). Its cognate antigen has yet to be identified. Base quality data are lacking; no much larger clone is found one base away. The data are from a study of blood T cell repertoires in COVID-19 (dated by TCRdb to 2020 to 2021). Background on the whole study: Samples covering the acute and convalescent phases of COVID-19 were provided by collaborators in the United States, Italy and Spain. The prospective study material was composed of cDNA or gDNA derived from T cells, B-cell-depleted T cells, or PBMCs. The dataset comprised deeply sampled blood TCRbeta repertoires from subjects exposed to, actively infected with, or recovered from COVID-19. The repertoires were made available in a free public database intended to serve as a resource for research on the immune response to SARS-CoV-2. The samples were drawn from the first 160 participants of the ongoing ImmuneRACE study and from 950 to 1,500 subjects provided by 6 global collaborators. A de-identified subject ID, COVID-19 status, age in years and sex were almost always included in the sample metadata. HLA class I and class II types, where available, came from metadata supplied by the sample provider rather than from assay-based typing.

TCRbeta CDR3 regions were amplified from genomic DNA by means of the immunoSEQ Assay, a bias-controlled multiplex PCR. Under the source paper's analysis protocol: Within the assay, amplification of reference gene primers was used to estimate how many nucleated cells each sample contained. To quantify the absolute abundance of each unique TCRbeta CDR3 rearrangement, sequence reads were collapsed and filtered. Productive Simpson clonality was computed per sample as the square root of Simpson's diversity index over productive rearrangements. What TCRdb holds here is the immuneACCESS table cut down to in-frame rearrangements. Part of the clones is not present; checked against another copy, under half of the missing clones reflect an unresolved V gene, and the others are unexplained. The DNA gave D and trimming, while V, J and clone size come from that table. This sample gives fewer than 35,000 clones in total; roughly 87% of them show up just once. The ten largest clones represent 28% of the sample.

The research as a whole found: Clinical and demographic metadata were provided uncurated, with the amount varying by source and participant.

Each collaborating institution followed its own protocols to collect whole blood in K2EDTA tubes. For TCRbeta analysis, collaborators shipped samples as frozen whole blood, isolated PBMCs, or DNA extracted from either of those sample types. There are 14 amino acids in the CDR3, from cysteine to phenylalanine inclusive. Only the CDR3 part of the read is kept: 42 bases, read in frame from the first base. The germline V gene (reference sequence) sets CDR1 to SGHKS and CDR2 to YYEKEE. At the junction V is shortened by 1 base and J by 3 bases; bases outside the gene matches: 4. This TCR came from a man older than 75 with acute or convalescent COVID-19. The chain uses TRBV5-5 and TRBJ2-7; TRBD1 lines up with 7 middle nucleotides. Source material: peripheral blood. The DNA sequence follows: TGTGCCAGCAGCTTGCATCCAGGGGGCTACGAGCAGTACTTC. Translated, this gives CASSLHPGGYEQYF.